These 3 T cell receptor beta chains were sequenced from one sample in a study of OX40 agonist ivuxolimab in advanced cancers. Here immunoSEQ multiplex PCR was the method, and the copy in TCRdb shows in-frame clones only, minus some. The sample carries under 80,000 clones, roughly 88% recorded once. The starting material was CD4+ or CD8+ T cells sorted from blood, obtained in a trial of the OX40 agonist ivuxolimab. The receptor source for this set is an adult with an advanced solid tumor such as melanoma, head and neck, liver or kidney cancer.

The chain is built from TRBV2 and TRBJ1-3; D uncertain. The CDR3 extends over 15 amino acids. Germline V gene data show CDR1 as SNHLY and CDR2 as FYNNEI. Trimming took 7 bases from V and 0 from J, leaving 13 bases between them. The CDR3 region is CASIADGSSGNTIYF. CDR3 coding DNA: TGTGCCAGCATTGCTGACGGATCCTCTGGAAACACCATATATTTT.

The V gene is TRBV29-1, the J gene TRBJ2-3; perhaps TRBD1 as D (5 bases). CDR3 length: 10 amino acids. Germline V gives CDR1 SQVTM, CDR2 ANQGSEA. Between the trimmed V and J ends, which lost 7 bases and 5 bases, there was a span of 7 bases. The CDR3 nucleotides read TGCAGCGCCAGGGTAGATACGCAGTATTTT. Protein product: CSARVDTQYF.

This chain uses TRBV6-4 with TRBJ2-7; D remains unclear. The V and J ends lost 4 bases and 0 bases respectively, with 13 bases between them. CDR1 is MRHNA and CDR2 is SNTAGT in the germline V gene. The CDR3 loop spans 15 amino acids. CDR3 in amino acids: CASSAPRRLSYEQYF. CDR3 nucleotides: TGTGCCAGCAGTGCCCCTCGGCGGCTCTCCTACGAGCAGTACTTC.